This T cell receptor beta chain was captured by sequencing in a study of T cell repertoires in cytomegalovirus infection. Overall study: The authors relied on CMV epitopes, both recently identified HLA-C-restricted and well-studied HLA-B-restricted.

A remark on this clonotype: What it binds is unknown.

Overall study results and limits: Clonotype analysis showed dominance of the ex vivo response by HLA-C-restricted CMV-specific TCR beta clonotypes. Cumulative frequency (of public TCR beta family members) identified carriers of CMV plus the relevant HLA.

One entry per CDR3 protein results from TCRdb running MiXCR on the reads. This table holds roughly 150,000 distinct CDR3 sequences, roughly 21% found once. The sample was CD8+ T cells from cultured PBMCs, taken from culture after CMV antigen stimulation. The receptor's source is a human donor in good health (CMV status not recorded). Some clones in this sample may be carry-over from other donors' samples.

The CDR3 region has the DNA TGCGCCAGCAGCCTCCTGACGAACACTGAAGCTTTCTTT. This encodes CASSLLTNTEAFF. The chain recombines TRBV4-1 with TRBJ1-1; no firm D call. Germline values: CDR1 MGHRA, CDR2 YSYEKL. Trimming cost V 4 bases and J 1 base, with 7 bases left between them. The CDR3 consists of 13 residues.